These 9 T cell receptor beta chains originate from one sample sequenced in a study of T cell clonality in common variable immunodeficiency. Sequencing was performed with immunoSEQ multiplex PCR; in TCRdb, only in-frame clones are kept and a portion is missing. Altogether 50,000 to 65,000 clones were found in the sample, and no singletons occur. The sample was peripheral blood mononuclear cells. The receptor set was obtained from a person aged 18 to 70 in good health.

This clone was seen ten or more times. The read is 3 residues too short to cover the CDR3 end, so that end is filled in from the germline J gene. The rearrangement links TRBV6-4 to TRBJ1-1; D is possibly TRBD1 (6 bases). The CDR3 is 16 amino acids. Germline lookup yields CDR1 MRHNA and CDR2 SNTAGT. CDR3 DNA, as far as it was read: TGTGCCAGCAGTGACAAATGTTTTCAGGGGCGGGAGTCA. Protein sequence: CASSDKCFQGRES. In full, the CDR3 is CASSDKCFQGRESAFF.

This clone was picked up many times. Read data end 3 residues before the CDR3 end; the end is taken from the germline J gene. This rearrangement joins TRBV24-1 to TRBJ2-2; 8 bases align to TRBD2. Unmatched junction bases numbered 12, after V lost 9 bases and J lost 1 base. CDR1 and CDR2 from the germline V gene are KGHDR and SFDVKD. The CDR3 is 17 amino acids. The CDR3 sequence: CATRNAGSGRNTGELFF. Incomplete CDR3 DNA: TGTGCCACCCGGAATGCAGGGAGCGGGAGGAACACCGGGGAG.

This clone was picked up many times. The CDR3 protein is CASTGGGNEQFF. The part of the CDR3 DNA that was read is TGTGCCAGTACCGGCGGAGGCAATGAG. This chain connects TRBV19 to TRBJ2-1; D is possibly TRBD2 (5 bases). The CDR3 extends 3 residues past the end of the read, so its final part is completed from the germline J gene. V shed 7 bases and J shed 6 bases, with 10 bases lying between them. This CDR3 is built from 12 residues. Germline assignment: CDR1 LNHDA and CDR2 SQIVND (reference sequence).

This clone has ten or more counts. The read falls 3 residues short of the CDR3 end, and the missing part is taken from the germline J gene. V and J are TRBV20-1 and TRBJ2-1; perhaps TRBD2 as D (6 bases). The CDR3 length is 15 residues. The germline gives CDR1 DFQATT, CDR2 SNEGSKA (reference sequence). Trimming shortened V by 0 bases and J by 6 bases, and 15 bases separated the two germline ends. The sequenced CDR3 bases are TGCAGTGCTAGAGATCAGGACTACGTCACCAATGAG. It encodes CSARDQDYVTNE. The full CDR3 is CSARDQDYVTNEQFF.

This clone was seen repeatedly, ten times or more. CDR3: CASSLKGINDEQYF. The CDR3 bases that were read are TGTGCCAGCAGCTTAAAGGGTATCAACGACGAG. The chain links TRBV5-4 to TRBJ2-7; D not resolved. The observed sequence ends 3 residues before the CDR3 terminus, with the missing tail filled in from the germline J gene. The CDR3 spans 14 residues. Germline lookup yields CDR1 SGHNT and CDR2 YYREEE (reference sequence). The V end was cut by 2 bases, the J end by 5 bases, with 14 bases between. Supplemented by reference TRBV5-4 and TRBJ2-7, the full variable domain reads ETGVTQSPTHLIKTRGQQVTLRCSSQSGHNTVSWYQQALGQGPQFIFQYYREEENGRGNFPPRFSGLQFPNYSSELNVNALELDDSALYLCASSLKGINDEQYFGPGTRLTVT.

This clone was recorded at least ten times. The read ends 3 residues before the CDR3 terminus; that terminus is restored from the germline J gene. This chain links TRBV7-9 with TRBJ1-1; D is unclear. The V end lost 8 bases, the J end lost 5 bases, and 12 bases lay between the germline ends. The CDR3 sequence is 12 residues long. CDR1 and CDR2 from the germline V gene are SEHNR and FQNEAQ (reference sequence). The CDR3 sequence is CASERLGTEAFF. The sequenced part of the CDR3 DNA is TGTGCCAGCGAAAGGTTAGGGACTGAA.

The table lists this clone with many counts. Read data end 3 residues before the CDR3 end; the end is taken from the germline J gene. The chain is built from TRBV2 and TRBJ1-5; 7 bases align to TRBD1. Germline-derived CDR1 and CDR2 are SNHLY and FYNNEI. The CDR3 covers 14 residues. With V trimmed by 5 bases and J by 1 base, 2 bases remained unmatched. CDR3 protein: CASSSTGSNQPQHF. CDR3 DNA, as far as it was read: TGTGCCAGCAGTTCGACAGGGAGCAATCAGCCC.

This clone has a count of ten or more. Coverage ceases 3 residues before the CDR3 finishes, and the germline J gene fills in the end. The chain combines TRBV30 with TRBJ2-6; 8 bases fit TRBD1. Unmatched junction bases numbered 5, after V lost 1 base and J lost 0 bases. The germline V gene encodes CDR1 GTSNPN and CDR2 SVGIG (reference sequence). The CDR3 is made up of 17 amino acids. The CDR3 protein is CAWSGQGIFSGANVLTF. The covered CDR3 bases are TGTGCCTGGAGTGGACAGGGGATCTTCTCTGGGGCCAACGTC.

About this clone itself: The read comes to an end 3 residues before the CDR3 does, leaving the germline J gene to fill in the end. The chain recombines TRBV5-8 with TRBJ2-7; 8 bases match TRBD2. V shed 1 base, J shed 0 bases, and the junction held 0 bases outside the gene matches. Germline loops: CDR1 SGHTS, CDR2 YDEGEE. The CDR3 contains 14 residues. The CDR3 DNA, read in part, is TGTGCCAGCAGCTTGACTAGCGGCTCCTACGAG. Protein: CASSLTSGSYE. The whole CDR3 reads CASSLTSGSYEQYF.